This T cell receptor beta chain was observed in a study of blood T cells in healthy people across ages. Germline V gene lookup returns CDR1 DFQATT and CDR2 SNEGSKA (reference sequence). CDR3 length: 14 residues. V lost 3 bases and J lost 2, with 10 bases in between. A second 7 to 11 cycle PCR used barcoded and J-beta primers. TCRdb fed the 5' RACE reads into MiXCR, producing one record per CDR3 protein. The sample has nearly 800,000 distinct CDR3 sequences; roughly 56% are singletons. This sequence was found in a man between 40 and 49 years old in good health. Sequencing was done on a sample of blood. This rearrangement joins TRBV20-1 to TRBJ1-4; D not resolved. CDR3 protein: CSARGGVTNEKLFF. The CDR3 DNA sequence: TGCAGTGCTAGGGGAGGCGTTACTAATGAAAAACTGTTTTTT.